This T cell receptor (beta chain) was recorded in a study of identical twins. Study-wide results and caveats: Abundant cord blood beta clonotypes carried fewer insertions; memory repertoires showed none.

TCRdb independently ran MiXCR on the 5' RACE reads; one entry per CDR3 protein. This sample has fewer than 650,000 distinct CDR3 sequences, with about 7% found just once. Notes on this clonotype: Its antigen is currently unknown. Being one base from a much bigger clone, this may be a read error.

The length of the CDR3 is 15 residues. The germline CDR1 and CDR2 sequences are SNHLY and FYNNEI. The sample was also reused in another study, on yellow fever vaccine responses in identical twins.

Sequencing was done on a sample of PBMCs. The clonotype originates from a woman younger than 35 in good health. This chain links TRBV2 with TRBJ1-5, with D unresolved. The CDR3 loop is CASSEWAVSNQRQHF. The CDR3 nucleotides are TGTGCCAGCAGTGAATGGGCAGTGAGCAATCAGCGCCAGCATTTT.